The T cell receptor beta chain under discussion was sequenced for a study of breast tumors, draining lymph nodes, adjacent tissues. Study outcomes and limitations: Compared with lymph nodes, tumors were less diverse; compared with nontumor tissue, more.

Samples came from axillary lymph nodes draining the breast cancer. With 5 bases clipped from V and 3 bases from J, the junction kept 5 bases outside the gene matches. The length of the CDR3 is 13 residues. The germline CDR1 and CDR2 sequences are DFQATT and SNEGSKA (reference sequence). TCRdb independently ran MiXCR on the multiplex PCR reads; one entry per CDR3 protein. The sample consists of approximately 300,000 distinct CDR3 sequences, 30% of them appearing once. This clonotype was found a few times. Its antigen is as yet unknown. Sequenced input: axillary lymph node tissue. This receptor was obtained from a female donor with breast cancer. Some clones in this sample may be carry-over from other donors' samples. The V and J genes are TRBV20-1 and TRBJ2-5; 8 bases line up with TRBD1. This CDR3 is CSAQVTGEETQYF. In DNA, the CDR3 is TGCAGTGCTCAGGTGACAGGGGAAGAGACCCAGTACTTC.